This T cell receptor (beta chain) came from a study of shared clonotypes between healthy human individuals. Each subset's genomic DNA was shared equally among a number of immunoSEQ plates. The method was immunoSEQ multiplex PCR; TCRdb's version includes in-frame clones alone and lacks a portion of them. The sample lists over 1.4 million clones; roughly 96% were seen once. Trimming removed 2 bases at V and 8 bases at J, with 12 bases between. The germline CDR1 and CDR2 sequences are ENHRY and SYGVKD. The CDR3 runs 14 residues. The sequenced sample was naive CD4+ T cells sorted from blood. The sample's subset: CD45RA+ positively selected. The chain has TRBV10-3 and TRBJ1-4; D not certain. This clonotype originated in a man in his thirties or forties in good health. In nucleotides, the CDR3 is TGTGCCATCAGTGAGGGGTCAAAAAGGGAAAAACTGTTTTTT. Its protein product is CAISEGSKREKLFF.